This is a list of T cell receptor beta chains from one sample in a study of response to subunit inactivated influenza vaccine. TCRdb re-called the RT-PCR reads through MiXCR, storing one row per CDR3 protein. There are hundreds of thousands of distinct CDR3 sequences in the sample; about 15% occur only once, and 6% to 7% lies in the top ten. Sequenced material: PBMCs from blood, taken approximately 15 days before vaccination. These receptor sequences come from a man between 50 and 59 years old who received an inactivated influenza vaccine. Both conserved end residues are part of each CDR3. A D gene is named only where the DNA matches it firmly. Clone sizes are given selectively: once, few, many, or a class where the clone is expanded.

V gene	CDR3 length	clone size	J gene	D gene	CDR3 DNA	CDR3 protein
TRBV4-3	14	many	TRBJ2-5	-	TGCGCCAGCAGCCAAGATTACCGGGAAGAGACCCAGTACTTC	CASSQDYREETQYF
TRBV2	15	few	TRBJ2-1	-	TGTGCCAGCAATCTTATGGTTATTCGGGGGTCCGAGCAGTTCTTC	CASNLMVIRGSEQFF
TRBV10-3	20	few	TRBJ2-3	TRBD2	TGTGCCATCAGTGAGTCGATCGGACTAGCGGGAGGGCCGTACACAGATACGCAGTATTTT	CAISESIGLAGGPYTDTQYF
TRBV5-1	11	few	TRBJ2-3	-	TGCGCCAGCACCCAGGGGGGGTCGCAGTATTTT	CASTQGGSQYF
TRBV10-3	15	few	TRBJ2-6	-	TGTGCCATCAGTGAACAGGGACCCGGGGCCAACGTCCTGACTTTC	CAISEQGPGANVLTF
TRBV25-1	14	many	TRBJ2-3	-	TGTGCCAGCAGTGAATTTAGGACGGCAGATACGCAGTATTTT	CASSEFRTADTQYF
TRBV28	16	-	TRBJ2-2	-	TGTGCCAGCAGTTCGCCCGCCGGGGGGAACACCGGGGAGCTGTTTTTT	CASSSPAGGNTGELFF
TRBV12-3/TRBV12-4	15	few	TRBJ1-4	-	TGTGCCAGCAGTCCTTACGGGCCTATTAATGAAAAACTGTTTTTT	CASSPYGPINEKLFF
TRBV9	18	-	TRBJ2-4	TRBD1	TGTGCCAGCAGCGCAGGCCAGGGACAGGGGGCGGGCAAAAACATTCAGTACTTC	CASSAGQGQGAGKNIQYF
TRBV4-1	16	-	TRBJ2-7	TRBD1	TGCGCCAGCAGCCTTACCGGGACAGGGGGCTTCTACGAGCAGTACTTC	CASSLTGTGGFYEQYF
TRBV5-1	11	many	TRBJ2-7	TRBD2	TGCGCCAGCAGGGAAGCGGGGGAGCAGTACTTC	CASREAGEQYF
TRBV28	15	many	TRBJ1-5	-	TGTGCCAGCAGCCCGGGTGGCACCCTCAATCAGCCCCAGCATTTT	CASSPGGTLNQPQHF
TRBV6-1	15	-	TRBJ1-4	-	TGTGCCAGCGGTGAAAGGAGCTGGTTGAGTGAAAAACTGTTTTTT	CASGERSWLSEKLFF
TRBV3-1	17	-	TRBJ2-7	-	TGTGCCAGCAGTCACAATAAGGACAGCCGATTCTCCTACGAGCAGTACTTC	CASSHNKDSRFSYEQYF
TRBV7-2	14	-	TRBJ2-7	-	TGTGCCAGCAGCCCATCGACTCTAGAAAGGGGGCAGTACTTC	CASSPSTLERGQYF
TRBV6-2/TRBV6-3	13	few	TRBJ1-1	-	TGTGCCAGCAGTTACGTAGGGGTCACTGAAGCTTTCTTT	CASSYVGVTEAFF
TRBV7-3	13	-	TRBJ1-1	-	TGTGCCAGCAGCTCCGGTTGGGGCACTGAAGCTTTCTTT	CASSSGWGTEAFF
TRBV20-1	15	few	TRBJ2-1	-	TGCAGTGCAGCCCACCGCCCCGGGACCTACAATGAGCAGTTCTTC	CSAAHRPGTYNEQFF
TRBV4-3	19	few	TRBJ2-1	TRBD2	TGCGCCAGCAGCCAAGGACTAGCGGGGGGCGGTGGGTCCTACAATGAGCAGTTCTTC	CASSQGLAGGGGSYNEQFF
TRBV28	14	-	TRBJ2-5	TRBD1	TGTGCCACCCTACCGACAGGGCGAGGGGAGACCCAGTACTTC	CATLPTGRGETQYF
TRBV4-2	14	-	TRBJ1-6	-	TGTGCCAGCAGCCTTAGGATTTTAGGGTCACCCCTCCACTTT	CASSLRILGSPLHF
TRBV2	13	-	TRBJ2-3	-	TGTGCCAGCAAGGGCTTTAGCACAGATACGCAGTATTTT	CASKGFSTDTQYF
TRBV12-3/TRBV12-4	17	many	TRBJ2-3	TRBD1	TGTGCCAGCAGGGCCAGAAGGACAGGTCAGGGAGCAGATACGCAGTATTTT	CASRARRTGQGADTQYF
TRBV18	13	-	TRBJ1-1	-	TGTGCCAGCTCGGCCGAAAGGGACACTGAAGCTTTCTTT	CASSAERDTEAFF
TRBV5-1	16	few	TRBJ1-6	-	TGCGCCAGCAGCCCCGGATGGGGAAAAGGAGATTCACCCCTCCACTTT	CASSPGWGKGDSPLHF
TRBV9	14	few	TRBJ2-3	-	TGTGCCAGCAGCGTAGAACCAGAAAGAGATACGCAGTATTTT	CASSVEPERDTQYF
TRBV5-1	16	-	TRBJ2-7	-	TGCGCCAGCAGCTTGGCCTGGGTAGCGGCCACCTACGAGCAGTACTTC	CASSLAWVAATYEQYF
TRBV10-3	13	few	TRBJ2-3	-	TGTGCCATCAGTGCGACTCCCACCGATACGCAGTATTTT	CAISATPTDTQYF
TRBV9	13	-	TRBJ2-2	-	TGTGCCAGCAGAGGCGAGGGGACCGGGGAGCTGTTTTTT	CASRGEGTGELFF